This T cell receptor (beta chain) was recorded in a study of T cell responses to AZD1222 COVID-19 vaccine (dated by TCRdb to about 2021). Describing the broader study: AZD1222 recipients given second doses at about 4 weeks or at about 12 weeks were pooled, since spike-specific TCR depth and breadth were not found to differ between the two schedules. Trial participants were enrolled into age subgroups of 18-55, 56-69 and 70-plus years, which contained about 150, 28 and 57 TCR-sequenced participants, respectively. A total of approximately 240 trial participants underwent TCR sequencing, of whom 207 had received two doses of AZD1222 and around 26 had received two doses of the MenACWY control vaccine.

Remarks on this clone: Its antigen is still unknown. No base quality values were provided; no much bigger clone lies one nucleotide off.

The CDR3 regions of human TCRbeta chains were subjected to immunosequencing. Turning to the authors' computational methods: TCRs in the repertoires were matched against a reference library of SARS-CoV-2-specific TCRs that had been generated with the MIRA antigen-specificity platform. Breadth was defined as the fraction of unique TCRs that were SARS-CoV-2-associated, and depth was defined as the fraction of total T cells that were SARS-CoV-2-associated. Using the MIRA data, each spike-specific TCR was assigned both to the spike region to which the TCR was reactive and to a CD4 or CD8 class. Log10-transformed breadth and depth values were compared by one-way ANOVA with Sidak's multiple comparisons tests. Held by TCRdb, this immuneACCESS table contains in-frame sequences only and omits some clones. Under half of the omission traces to an unresolved V gene where checked; the cause of the rest is unknown. Clonal size and the V and J genes are those of that table, whereas D and trimming came from the DNA. This sample lists about 85,000 clones; 75% to 90% were detected once. The ten top clones hold roughly 15% of the sample.

The CDR3, from cysteine to phenylalanine, totals 12 residues. Only the CDR3 DNA is retained, 36 bases long and in frame from the first base. Trimming takes 2 bases from V and 9 bases from J, and the germline ends sit 14 bases apart. The germline V gene encodes CDR1 GTSNPN and CDR2 SVGIG (reference sequence). What this sample's time point label stands for: baseline before first vaccination. Vaccinee samples came from UK trials COV001 and COV002, including a single-blind randomized controlled phase 2/3 trial of AZD1222 (ChAdOx1 nCoV-19) in healthy adults. For TCRbeta chain sequencing, PBMC samples were collected from trial participants at day 0 and at day 28 after the second dose. The full study reports these points: Conclusions about previously exposed vaccinees are limited because only six or seven AZD1222 recipients were SARS-CoV-2 seropositive at baseline. Most participants were white British and females outnumbered males, and the authors suggested that clonal diversity may have been underestimated. CD4 TCRs associated with the vaccine covered the entire spike protein, and the dominant responses were in regions 160-218 and 743-854. Reportedly, close to half of the unique spike-specific TCRs recognized epitopes lying outside the regions that are mutated in the B.1.351 and B.1.1.7 variants. The 56-69-year group was small, and its depth increase did not reach significance, likely because of low power. Spike-specific TCR breadth and depth rose significantly after two AZD1222 doses compared with day 0 and with MenACWY recipients. Because no day 14 peak-response samples were available, the repertoires could be characterized only after the peak T cell response.

The sequencing used peripheral blood, collected on day 0 of AZD1222 vaccination. The clonotype originates from an adult in good health. Recombination linked TRBV30 to TRBJ2-7; TRBD2 is possibly the D segment (6 matching bases). Here is the DNA: TGTGCCTGGAGTCAGGACTACGAGGGGCAGTACTTC. Its product reads: CAWSQDYEGQYF.